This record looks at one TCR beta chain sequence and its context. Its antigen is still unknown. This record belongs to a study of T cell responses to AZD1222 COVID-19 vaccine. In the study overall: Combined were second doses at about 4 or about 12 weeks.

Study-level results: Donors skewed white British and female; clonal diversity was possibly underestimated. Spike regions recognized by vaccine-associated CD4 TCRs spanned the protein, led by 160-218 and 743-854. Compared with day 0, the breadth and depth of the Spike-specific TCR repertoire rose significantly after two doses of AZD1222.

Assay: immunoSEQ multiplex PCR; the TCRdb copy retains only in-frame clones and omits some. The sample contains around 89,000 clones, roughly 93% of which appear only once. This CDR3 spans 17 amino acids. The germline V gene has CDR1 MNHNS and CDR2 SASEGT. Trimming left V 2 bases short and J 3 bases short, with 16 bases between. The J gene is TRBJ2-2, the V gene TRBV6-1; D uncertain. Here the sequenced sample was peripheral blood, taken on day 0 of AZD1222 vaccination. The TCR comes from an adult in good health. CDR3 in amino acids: CASSETLVQVYTGELFF. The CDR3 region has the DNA TGTGCCAGCAGTGAAACCCTAGTGCAGGTCTACACCGGGGAGCTGTTTTTT.